Described below is a single T cell receptor beta chain sequence and its context. Its antigen remains unidentified. No quality values exist for individual bases; no much larger clone is one base distant. The data were obtained in a study of T cell repertoires in cytomegalovirus infection (dated by TCRdb to between 2018 and 2021). Describing the broader study: Peptide stimulations targeted recently identified HLA-C-restricted CMV epitopes, whose presentation resists viral immunomodulation, together with well-studied HLA-B-restricted epitopes. Donor HLA type was relevant to the analysis, because carriage of CMV infection together with the matching HLA type was indicated by public TCR beta signatures.

Sequenced using an Illumina HiSeq 1500. The raw public data were reprocessed by TCRdb itself: fastp quality trimming at Q25, MiXCR clonotype calling, in-frame beta chains only. For every CDR3 protein sequence, its rows merge into one entry that carries the most common genes and DNA. A total of tens of thousands of distinct CDR3 sequences appear in this sample, over 15% of them only once. The biggest ten clones account for about 68% of the sample. What the study reported, not specific to this receptor: The ex vivo response was dominated by HLA-C-restricted CMV-specific TCR beta clonotypes, which also provided the single most frequent clonotype in two of eight donors. In both this cohort and an independent cohort of some 370 donors, the cumulative frequency of public TCR beta family members distinguished carriers of CMV infection plus the relevant HLA type.

According to the study, the label for this sample's treatment or condition signals: in vitro stimulation with specific CMV peptide epitopes to enrich CMV-specific T cells. According to the germline V gene, CDR1 reads LGHNA and CDR2 reads YSLEER. The CDR3 numbers 18 residues from cysteine through phenylalanine. The CDR3 DNA has 54 bases and is translated from base 1. Trimming leaves V shorter by 5 bases and J shorter by 7 bases, with the junction holding 15 bases beyond the gene matches. The sequence was obtained from a human donor in good health (CMV status not recorded). Some clones in this sample may be carry-over from other donors' samples. Material: CD8+ T cells from cultured PBMCs, obtained from culture after CMV antigen stimulation. The sequence joins TRBV4-3 to TRBJ2-1; the central 12 bases match TRBD2. DNA sequence: TGCGCCAGCAGCGAAAGATCCGCCCTAGCGGGGGGGGATAATGAGCAGTTCTTC. Its translation reads: CASSERSALAGGDNEQFF.